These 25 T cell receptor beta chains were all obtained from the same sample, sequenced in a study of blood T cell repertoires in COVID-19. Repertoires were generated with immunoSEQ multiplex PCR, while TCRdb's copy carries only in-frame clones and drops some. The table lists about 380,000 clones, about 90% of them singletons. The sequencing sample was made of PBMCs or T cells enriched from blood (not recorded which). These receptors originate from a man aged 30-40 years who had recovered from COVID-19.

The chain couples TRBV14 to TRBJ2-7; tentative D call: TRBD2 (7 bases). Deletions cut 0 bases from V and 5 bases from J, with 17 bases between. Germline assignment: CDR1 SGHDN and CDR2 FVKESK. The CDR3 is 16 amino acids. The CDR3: CASSQEYGGLVDEQYF. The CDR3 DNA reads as TGTGCCAGCAGCCAAGAATACGGGGGGCTAGTCGACGAGCAGTACTTC. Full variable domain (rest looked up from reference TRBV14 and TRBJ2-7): EAGVTQFPSHSVIEKGQTVTLRCDPISGHDNLYWYRRVMGKEIKFLLHFVKESKQDESGMPNNRFLAERTGGTYSTLKVQPAELEDSGVYFCASSQEYGGLVDEQYFGPGTRLTVT.

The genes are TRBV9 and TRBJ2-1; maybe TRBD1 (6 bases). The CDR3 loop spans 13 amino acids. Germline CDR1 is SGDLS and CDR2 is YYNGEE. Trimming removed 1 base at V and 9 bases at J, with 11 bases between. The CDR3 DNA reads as TGTGCCAGCAGCGTAACTAAGGACAGTGAGCAGTTCTTC. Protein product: CASSVTKDSEQFF.

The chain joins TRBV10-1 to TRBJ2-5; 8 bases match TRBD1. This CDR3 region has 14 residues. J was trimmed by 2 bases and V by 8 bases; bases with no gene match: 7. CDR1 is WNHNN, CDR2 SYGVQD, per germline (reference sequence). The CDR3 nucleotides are TGCGCCAGCGCGCCAGGGGGCGGGCAAGAGACCCAGTACTTC. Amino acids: CASAPGGGQETQYF.

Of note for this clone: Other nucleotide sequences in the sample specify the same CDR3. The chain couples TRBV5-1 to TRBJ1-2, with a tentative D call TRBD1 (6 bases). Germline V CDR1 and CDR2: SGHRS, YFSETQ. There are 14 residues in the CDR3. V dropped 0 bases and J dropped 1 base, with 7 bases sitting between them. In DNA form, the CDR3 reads TGCGCCAGCAGCTTGGAACAGGGTAACTATGGCTACACCTTC. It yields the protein CASSLEQGNYGYTF.

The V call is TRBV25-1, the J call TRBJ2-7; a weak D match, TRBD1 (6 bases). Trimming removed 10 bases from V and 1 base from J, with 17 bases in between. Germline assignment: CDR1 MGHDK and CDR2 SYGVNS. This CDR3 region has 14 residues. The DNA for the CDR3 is TGTGCCACCTCACCGCAGGGGCCGTCCTACGAGCAGTACTTC. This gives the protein CATSPQGPSYEQYF.

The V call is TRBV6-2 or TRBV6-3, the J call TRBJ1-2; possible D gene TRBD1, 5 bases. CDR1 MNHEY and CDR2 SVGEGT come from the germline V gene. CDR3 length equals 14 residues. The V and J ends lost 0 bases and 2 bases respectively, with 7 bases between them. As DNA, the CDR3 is TGTGCCAGCAGTTACTCGGCAGGGAACTATGGCTACACCTTC. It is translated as CASSYSAGNYGYTF.

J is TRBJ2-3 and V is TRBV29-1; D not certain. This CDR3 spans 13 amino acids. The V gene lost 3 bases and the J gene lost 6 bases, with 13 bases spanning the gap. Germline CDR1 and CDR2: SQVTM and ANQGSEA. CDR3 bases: TGCAGCGTTGACCCATATTCAGGCGATACGCAGTATTTT. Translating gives CSVDPYSGDTQYF.

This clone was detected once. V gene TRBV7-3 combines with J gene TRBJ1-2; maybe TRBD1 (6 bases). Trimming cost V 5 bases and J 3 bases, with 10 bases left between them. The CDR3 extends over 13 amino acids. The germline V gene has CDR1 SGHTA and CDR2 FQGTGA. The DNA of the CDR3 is TGTGCCAGCAGCCCGGACAGATACTATGGCTACACCTTC. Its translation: CASSPDRYYGYTF.

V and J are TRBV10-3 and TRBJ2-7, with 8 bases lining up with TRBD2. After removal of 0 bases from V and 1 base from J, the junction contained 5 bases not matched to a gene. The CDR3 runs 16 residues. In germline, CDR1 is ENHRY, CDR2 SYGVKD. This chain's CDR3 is CAISESNSGASYEQYF. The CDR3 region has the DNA TGTGCCATCAGTGAGTCCAATAGCGGGGCTTCCTACGAGCAGTACTTC.

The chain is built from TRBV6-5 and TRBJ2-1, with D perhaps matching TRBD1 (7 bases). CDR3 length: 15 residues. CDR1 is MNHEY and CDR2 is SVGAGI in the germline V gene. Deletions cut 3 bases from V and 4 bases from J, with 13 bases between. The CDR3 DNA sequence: TGTGCCAGCAGTTATGACAGGGCGGGATACAATGAGCAGTTCTTC. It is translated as CASSYDRAGYNEQFF.

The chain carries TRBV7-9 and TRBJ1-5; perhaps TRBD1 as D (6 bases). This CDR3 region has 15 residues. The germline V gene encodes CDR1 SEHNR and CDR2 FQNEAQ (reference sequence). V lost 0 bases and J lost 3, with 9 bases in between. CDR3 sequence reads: CASSLADSPNQPQHF. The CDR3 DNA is TGTGCCAGCAGCTTAGCGGACAGCCCCAATCAGCCCCAGCATTTT.

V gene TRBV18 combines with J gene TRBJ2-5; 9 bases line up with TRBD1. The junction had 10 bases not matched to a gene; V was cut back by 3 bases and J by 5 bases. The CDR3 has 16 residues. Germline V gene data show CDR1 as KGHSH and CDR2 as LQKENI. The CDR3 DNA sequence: TGTGCCAGCTCACCGACGATGACAGGGGGAGTTGAGACCCAGTACTTC. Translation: CASSPTMTGGVETQYF.

The CDR3 is CSVQQGMTEAFF. In DNA form, the CDR3 reads TGCAGCGTACAACAGGGCATGACTGAAGCTTTCTTT. J is TRBJ1-1 and V is TRBV29-1, with D possibly TRBD1 on 6 matching bases. The CDR3 has 12 amino acids. The V gene lost 6 bases and the J gene lost 5 bases, with 13 bases spanning the gap. Germline-derived CDR1 and CDR2 are SQVTM and ANQGSEA.

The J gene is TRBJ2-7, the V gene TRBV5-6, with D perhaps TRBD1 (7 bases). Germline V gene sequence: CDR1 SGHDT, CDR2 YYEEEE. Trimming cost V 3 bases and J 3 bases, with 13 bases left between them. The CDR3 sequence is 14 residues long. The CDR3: CASSWGQGGYEQYF. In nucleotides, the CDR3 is TGTGCCAGCAGCTGGGGTCAGGGGGGCTACGAGCAGTACTTC.

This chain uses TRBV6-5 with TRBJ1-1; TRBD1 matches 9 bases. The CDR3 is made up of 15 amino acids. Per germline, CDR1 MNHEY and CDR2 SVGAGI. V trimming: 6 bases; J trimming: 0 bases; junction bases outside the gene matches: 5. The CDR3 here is CASRGQGILNTEAFF. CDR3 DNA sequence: TGTGCCAGCAGGGGACAGGGAATCTTGAACACTGAAGCTTTCTTT.

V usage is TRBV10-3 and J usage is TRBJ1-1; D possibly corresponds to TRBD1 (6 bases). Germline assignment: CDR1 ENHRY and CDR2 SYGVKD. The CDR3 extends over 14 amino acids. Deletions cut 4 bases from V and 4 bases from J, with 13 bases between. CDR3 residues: CAISVGGAATEAFF. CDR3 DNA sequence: TGTGCCATCAGTGTTGGGGGGGCGGCCACTGAAGCTTTCTTT.

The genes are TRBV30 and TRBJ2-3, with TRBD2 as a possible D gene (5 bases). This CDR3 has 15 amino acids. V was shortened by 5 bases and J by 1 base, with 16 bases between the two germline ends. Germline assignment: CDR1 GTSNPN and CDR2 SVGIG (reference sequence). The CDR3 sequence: CAWDTEGTGTDTQYF. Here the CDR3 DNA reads TGTGCCTGGGACACAGAGGGAACTGGCACAGATACGCAGTATTTT.

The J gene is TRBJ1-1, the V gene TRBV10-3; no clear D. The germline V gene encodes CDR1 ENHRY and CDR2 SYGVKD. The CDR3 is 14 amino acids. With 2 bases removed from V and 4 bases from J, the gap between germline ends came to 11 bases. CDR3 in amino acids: CAISEGRMATEAFF. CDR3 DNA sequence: TGTGCCATCAGTGAGGGGAGGATGGCCACTGAAGCTTTCTTT.

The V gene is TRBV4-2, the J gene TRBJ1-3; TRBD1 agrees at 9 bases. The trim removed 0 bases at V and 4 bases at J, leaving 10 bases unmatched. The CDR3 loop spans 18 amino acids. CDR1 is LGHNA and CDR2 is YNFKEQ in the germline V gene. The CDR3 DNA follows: TGTGCCAGCAGCCAAGAACTTTACGACAGGGGGGAAGGAAACACCATATATTTT. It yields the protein CASSQELYDRGEGNTIYF.

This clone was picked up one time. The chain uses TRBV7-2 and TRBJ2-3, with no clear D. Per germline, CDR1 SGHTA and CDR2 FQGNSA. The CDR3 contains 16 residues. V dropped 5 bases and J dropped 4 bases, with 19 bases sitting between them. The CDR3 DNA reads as TGTGCCAGCAGCCAAGCCCGTAGATATCCCCCAGATACGCAGTATTTT. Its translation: CASSQARRYPPDTQYF.

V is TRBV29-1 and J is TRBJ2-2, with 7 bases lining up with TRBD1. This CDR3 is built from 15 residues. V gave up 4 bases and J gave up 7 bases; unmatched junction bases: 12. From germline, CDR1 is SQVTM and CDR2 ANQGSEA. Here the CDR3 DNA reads TGCAGCGTTGGAACAGGGGCCAGGGGTGGCGGGGAGCTGTTTTTT. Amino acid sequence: CSVGTGARGGGELFF.

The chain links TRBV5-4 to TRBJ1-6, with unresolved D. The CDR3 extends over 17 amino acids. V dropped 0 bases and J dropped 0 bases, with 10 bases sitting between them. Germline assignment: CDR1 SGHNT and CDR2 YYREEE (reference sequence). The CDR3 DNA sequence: TGTGCCAGCAGCTTGGAGGCGGAGTACTCCTATAATTCACCCCTCCACTTT. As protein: CASSLEAEYSYNSPLHF. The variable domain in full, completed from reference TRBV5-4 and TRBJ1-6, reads ETGVTQSPTHLIKTRGQQVTLRCSSQSGHNTVSWYQQALGQGPQFIFQYYREEENGRGNFPPRFSGLQFPNYSSELNVNALELDDSALYLCASSLEAEYSYNSPLHFGNGTRLTVT.

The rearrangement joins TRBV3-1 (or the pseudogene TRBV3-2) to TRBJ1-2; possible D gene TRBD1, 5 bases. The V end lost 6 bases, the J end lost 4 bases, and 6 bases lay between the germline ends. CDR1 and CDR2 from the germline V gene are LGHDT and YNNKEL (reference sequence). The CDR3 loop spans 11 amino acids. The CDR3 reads CASSDSYGYTF. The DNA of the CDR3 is TGTGCCAGCAGTGACAGCTATGGCTACACCTTC.

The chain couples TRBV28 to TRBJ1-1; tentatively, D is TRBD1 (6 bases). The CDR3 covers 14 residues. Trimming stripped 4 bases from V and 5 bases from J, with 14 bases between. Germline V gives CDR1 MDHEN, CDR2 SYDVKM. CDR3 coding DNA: TGTGCCAGCAGTTCCACAGGGTCAAGAACTGAAGCTTTCTTT. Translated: CASSSTGSRTEAFF.

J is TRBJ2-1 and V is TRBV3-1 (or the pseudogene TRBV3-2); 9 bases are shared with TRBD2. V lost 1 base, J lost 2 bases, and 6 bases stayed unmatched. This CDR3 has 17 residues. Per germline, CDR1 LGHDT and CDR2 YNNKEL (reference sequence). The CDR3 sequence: CASSQVLAGATYNEQFF. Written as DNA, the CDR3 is TGTGCCAGCAGCCAAGTATTAGCGGGGGCGACCTACAATGAGCAGTTCTTC.